The 31 T cell receptor beta chains given below trace back to one sample, sequenced in a study of beta chain features in type 1 diabetes. The study, taken as a whole, reports: Type 1 diabetes patients showed a moderate but significant shortening of TCRB CDR3s in all four CD4+ subsets.

Their antigens remain unidentified. Of the isolated RNA, all was reverse transcribed, and so the sequenced material was expressed TCRB transcripts. Produced via immunoSEQ multiplex PCR; TCRdb's table is partial and in-frame only. The data hold around 15,000 clones, with about three quarters observed a single time. The material sequenced was Tregs from blood. The receptors shown here come from a man aged 30 to 39 with type 1 diabetes.

The chain has TRBV29-1 and TRBJ2-7; tentatively, D is TRBD2 (6 bases). Germline assignment: CDR1 SQVTM and CDR2 ANQGSEA. The ends were cut back, 3 bases at V and 5 bases at J, with 11 bases in the middle. The CDR3 runs to 12 residues. CDR3 sequence (DNA): TGCAGCGTTGAGGTGGGGGGAAACGAGCAGTACTTC. Protein: CSVEVGGNEQYF.

This clone occurred a few times. The chain couples TRBV2 to TRBJ1-1; D unclear. The CDR3 is made up of 12 amino acids. V gave up 5 bases and J gave up 6 bases, with 10 bases separating them. Germline CDR1 SNHLY, CDR2 FYNNEI. DNA for the CDR3: TGTGCCAGCAGTTGGGGAGACTCTGAAGCTTTCTTT. This sequence encodes CASSWGDSEAFF.

The J gene is TRBJ1-2, the V gene TRBV25-1; possible D gene TRBD1, 5 bases. The germline V gene encodes CDR1 MGHDK and CDR2 SYGVNS. V lost 3 bases and J 3 bases, leaving 14 bases between the germline ends. The CDR3 runs 15 residues. The CDR3 protein is CASSDWGEVDYGYTF. CDR3 DNA: TGTGCCAGCAGTGACTGGGGGGAGGTGGACTATGGCTACACCTTC.

V and J are TRBV5-4 and TRBJ2-6, with D maybe TRBD1 (6 bases). The CDR3 runs 15 residues. V lost 2 bases and J lost 3, with 9 bases in between. The germline gives CDR1 SGHNT, CDR2 YYREEE (reference sequence). The CDR3 sequence is CASSFRGGGANVLTF. The CDR3, as DNA: TGTGCCAGCAGCTTCAGGGGTGGTGGGGCCAACGTCCTGACTTTC.

The chain employs TRBV6-5 and TRBJ2-2; 8 nucleotides line up with TRBD1. The CDR3 length is 15 residues. Germline values: CDR1 MNHEY, CDR2 SVGAGI. The junction had 6 bases not matched to a gene; V was cut back by 8 bases and J by 1 base. The CDR3 region is CASYAGTGNTGELFF. The CDR3 nucleotides are TGTGCCAGCTACGCGGGGACAGGGAACACCGGGGAGCTGTTTTTT.

A single count supports this clone. The chain links TRBV11-3 to TRBJ2-3, with D perhaps TRBD2 (6 bases). CDR1 and CDR2 from the germline V gene are SGHNT and YENEEA. This CDR3 is 15 amino acids long. V lost 5 bases and J lost 0, with 12 bases in between. As DNA, the CDR3 is TGTGCCAGCAGCCTCCACGGGGGTAGCACAGATACGCAGTATTTT. Translation: CASSLHGGSTDTQYF. The whole variable domain, remainder taken from reference TRBV11-3 and TRBJ2-3, is EAGVVQSPRYKIIEKKQPVAFWCNPISGHNTLYWYLQNLGQGPELLIRYENEEAVDDSQLPKDRFSAERLKGVDSTLKIQPAELGDSAVYLCASSLHGGSTDTQYFGPGTRLTVL.

This chain joins TRBV5-1 and TRBJ1-2, with D possibly TRBD1 on 6 matching bases. This CDR3 is 13 amino acids long. The germline V and J ends were trimmed by 4 bases and 6 bases, with 13 bases remaining between them. Germline V gene sequence: CDR1 SGHRS, CDR2 YFSETQ. CDR3 sequence (DNA): TGCGCCAGCAGCACGACAGGTGGGGATGGCTACACCTTC. Protein: CASSTTGGDGYTF.

DNA for the CDR3: TGTGCCAGCAGTACCACAGGGGGTAGCTCCTACGAGCAGTACTTC. Translated: CASSTTGGSSYEQYF. The chain has TRBV28 and TRBJ2-7; 8 nucleotides line up with TRBD1. The V and J ends lost 5 bases and 0 bases, in that order; junction bases with no gene match: 6. CDR1 and CDR2 (germline): MDHEN, SYDVKM. The CDR3 runs to 15 residues.

The chain is built from TRBV5-1 and TRBJ2-2; tentatively, D is TRBD1 (6 bases). The CDR3 length is 13 residues. Germline CDR1 SGHRS, CDR2 YFSETQ. The ends were cut back, 4 bases at V and 4 bases at J, with 8 bases in the middle. In nucleotides, the CDR3 is TGCGCCAGCAGCGGGACACTCACCGGGGAGCTGTTTTTT. Its protein is CASSGTLTGELFF.

The chain combines TRBV5-1 with TRBJ1-2, with D perhaps TRBD1 (6 bases). The CDR3 spans 16 residues. The germline CDR1 and CDR2 sequences are SGHRS and YFSETQ. V was shortened by 0 bases and J by 5 bases, with 17 bases between the two germline ends. CDR3 sequence reads: CASSLAGGPQEYGYTF. Here the CDR3 DNA reads TGCGCCAGCAGCTTGGCCGGGGGGCCTCAGGAATATGGCTACACCTTC. The full variable domain, with the rest looked up from reference TRBV5-1 and TRBJ1-2, is KAGVTQTPRYLIKTRGQQVTLSCSPISGHRSVSWYQQTPGQGLQFLFEYFSETQRNKGNFPGRFSGRQFSNSRSEMNVSTLELGDSALYLCASSLAGGPQEYGYTFGSGTRLTVV.

The V call is TRBV29-1, the J call TRBJ2-2; 14 bases align to TRBD2. Germline V gene sequence: CDR1 SQVTM, CDR2 ANQGSEA. The ends lost 6 bases at V and 4 bases at J; junction bases unmatched: 7. The CDR3 loop spans 16 amino acids. The CDR3 coding sequence is TGCAGCGTCCCGACTAGCGGGAGGGGGGGCACCGGGGAGCTGTTTTTT. Its translation: CSVPTSGRGGTGELFF.

The rearrangement uses TRBV11-2 and TRBJ2-1, with D unresolved. The CDR3 is 15 residues long. Germline V gene lookup returns CDR1 SGHAT and CDR2 FQNNGV. The V gene lost 1 base and the J gene lost 2 bases, with 9 bases spanning the gap. The CDR3 here is CASSLARGTYNEQFF. The CDR3 DNA reads TGTGCCAGCAGCTTAGCCAGAGGTACCTACAATGAGCAGTTCTTC.

The chain is built from TRBV18 and TRBJ2-3; a weak D match, TRBD1 (6 bases). This CDR3 contains 14 residues. Per germline, CDR1 KGHSH and CDR2 LQKENI. The V and J ends lost 6 bases and 2 bases respectively, with 12 bases between them. The CDR3 DNA follows: TGTGCCAGCTCCCCCGGACAGTCCACAGATACGCAGTATTTT. Its protein product is CASSPGQSTDTQYF.

The chain carries TRBV7-2 and TRBJ1-5, with D tentatively TRBD1 (5 bases). Trimming took 5 bases from V and 0 from J, leaving 14 bases between them. CDR3 length equals 16 residues. Germline assignment: CDR1 SGHTA and CDR2 FQGNSA. The CDR3 loop is CASSPSRAYSNQPQHF. The CDR3 DNA sequence: TGTGCCAGCAGCCCCTCCAGGGCTTATAGCAATCAGCCCCAGCATTTT. Using reference TRBV7-2 and TRBJ1-5 for the parts outside the CDR3, the full variable domain is GAGVSQSPSNKVTEKGKDVELRCDPISGHTALYWYRQSLGQGLEFLIYFQGNSAPDKSGLPSDRFSAERTGGSVSTLTIQRTQQEDSAVYLCASSPSRAYSNQPQHFGDGTRLSIL.

This chain joins TRBV10-3 and TRBJ1-2; 9 bases align to TRBD1. Germline CDR1 is ENHRY and CDR2 is SYGVKD. The CDR3 has 13 residues. Trimming removed 7 bases from V and 4 bases from J; junction bases left unmatched: 4. The CDR3 bases are TGTGCCATCACCGGACAGGGGATCTATGGCTACACCTTC. Translating gives CAITGQGIYGYTF.

The rearrangement joins TRBV9 to TRBJ2-5; TRBD1 might be the D (6 bases). With 4 bases removed from V and 5 bases from J, the gap between germline ends came to 18 bases. The CDR3 spans 15 residues. Germline lookup yields CDR1 SGDLS and CDR2 YYNGEE. The CDR3 here is CASSPHLSGGETQYF. Here the CDR3 DNA reads TGTGCCAGCAGCCCTCACCTTTCTGGGGGCGAGACCCAGTACTTC.

J is TRBJ1-5 and V is TRBV5-1; D is ambiguous. CDR3 length equals 13 residues. The ends were cut back, 4 bases at V and 2 bases at J, with 7 bases in the middle. Germline CDR1 and CDR2: SGHRS and YFSETQ. This chain's CDR3 is CASSPTGNQPQHF. In nucleotides, the CDR3 is TGCGCCAGCAGCCCCACGGGCAATCAGCCCCAGCATTTT. Full variable domain (outside the CDR3, taken from reference TRBV5-1 and TRBJ1-5): KAGVTQTPRYLIKTRGQQVTLSCSPISGHRSVSWYQQTPGQGLQFLFEYFSETQRNKGNFPGRFSGRQFSNSRSEMNVSTLELGDSALYLCASSPTGNQPQHFGDGTRLSIL.

This clone was seen a few times. The rearrangement links TRBV5-1 to TRBJ2-1; 9 bases match TRBD2. The CDR3 consists of 19 residues. The germline V gene encodes CDR1 SGHRS and CDR2 YFSETQ. J gave up 0 bases and V 3 bases, and 13 bases lay outside the gene matches. The CDR3 reads CASSSPAGGTVSSYNEQFF. In DNA form, the CDR3 reads TGCGCCAGCAGCTCCCCGGCGGGAGGGACGGTGAGCTCCTACAATGAGCAGTTCTTC.

The CDR3 region is CASCQGRTEAFF. DNA for the CDR3: TGTGCCAGTTGTCAGGGGCGCACTGAAGCTTTCTTT. The chain carries TRBV19 and TRBJ1-1, with TRBD1 as a possible D gene (6 bases). The V gene lost 8 bases and the J gene lost 4 bases, with 11 bases spanning the gap. The CDR3 is made up of 12 amino acids. From germline, CDR1 is LNHDA and CDR2 SQIVND (reference sequence).

This clone was detected only once. The chain has TRBV29-1 and TRBJ1-3; possibly TRBD1 for D (5 bases). V gave up 7 bases and J gave up 4 bases, with 11 bases separating them. CDR1 is SQVTM and CDR2 is ANQGSEA in the germline V gene. The CDR3 loop spans 12 amino acids. CDR3 DNA: TGCAGCGCAGGAAACAGGGGAAACACCATATATTTT. Encoded protein: CSAGNRGNTIYF.

V usage is TRBV6-1 and J usage is TRBJ2-7; the D is unclear. The CDR3 runs 12 residues. Between the trimmed V and J ends, which lost 8 bases and 0 bases, there was a span of 8 bases. Per germline, CDR1 MNHNS and CDR2 SASEGT. CDR3 sequence: CASPQYSYEQYF. The DNA of the CDR3 is TGTGCCAGCCCACAATACTCCTACGAGCAGTACTTC.

V is TRBV5-1 and J is TRBJ2-3; 8 bases line up with TRBD2. With V trimmed by 0 bases and J by 3 bases, 6 bases remained unmatched. The CDR3 spans 16 residues. The germline V gene has CDR1 SGHRS and CDR2 YFSETQ. The CDR3 region is CASSLVSGSQTDTQYF. In nucleotides, the CDR3 is TGCGCCAGCAGCTTGGTAAGCGGGAGCCAGACAGATACGCAGTATTTT.

CDR3 coding DNA: TGTGCCAGCAGCTTAGGTCCAGGACACTCTGGAAACACCATATATTTT. Translation: CASSLGPGHSGNTIYF. The genes are TRBV7-9 and TRBJ1-3, with D perhaps matching TRBD1 (5 bases). V gave up 1 base and J gave up 0 bases, with 10 bases separating them. CDR1 and CDR2 from the germline V gene are SEHNR and FQNEAQ (reference sequence). The CDR3 runs to 16 residues.

In DNA form, the CDR3 reads TGTGCCAGCAGCCAGGGACAGGGGACGTACGAGCAGTACTTC. Translating it yields CASSQGQGTYEQYF. This chain joins TRBV7-8 and TRBJ2-5; 10 bases line up with TRBD1. Near its end, the DNA agrees better with TRBJ2-7, so the J call may be wrong. This CDR3 contains 14 residues. Looked up from germline, CDR1 is SGHVS and CDR2 is FQNEAQ.

V and J are TRBV6-6 and TRBJ2-7; weak D call: TRBD2 (5 bases). The V end was cut by 10 bases, the J end by 6 bases, with 13 bases between. The CDR3 consists of 11 residues. Per the germline V gene, CDR1 is MNHNY and CDR2 is SVGAGI (reference sequence). Here the CDR3 DNA reads TGTGCCACCTCGGGGATGGGCGAGCAGTACTTC. Translated, it gives CATSGMGEQYF.

This rearrangement joins TRBV7-9 to TRBJ2-3; the match to TRBD2 covers 13 bases. The V segment lost 5 bases and the J segment 9 bases; nucleotides outside the gene matches: 8. This CDR3 comprises 15 residues. Looked up from germline, CDR1 is SEHNR and CDR2 is FQNEAQ (reference sequence). This CDR3 reads CASSPRLAGGGTQYF. CDR3 in DNA: TGTGCCAGCAGCCCCCGACTAGCGGGGGGCGGGACGCAGTATTTT.

CDR3 loop: CASSPSLALPYNEQFF. As DNA, the CDR3 is TGTGCCAGCAGCCCCTCACTAGCGTTACCCTACAATGAGCAGTTCTTC. The chain carries TRBV7-9 and TRBJ2-1; 7 bases map to TRBD2. CDR1 and CDR2 from the germline V gene are SEHNR and FQNEAQ (reference sequence). This CDR3 is 16 amino acids long. Trimming cost V 5 bases and J 2 bases; bases outside gene matches: 9. Variable domain in full (rest from reference TRBV7-9 and TRBJ2-1): DTGVSQNPRHKITKRGQNVTFRCDPISEHNRLYWYRQTLGQGPEFLTYFQNEAQLEKSRLLSDRFSAERPKGSFSTLEIQRTEQGDSAMYLCASSPSLALPYNEQFFGPGTRLTVL.

The chain couples TRBV5-1 to TRBJ2-1, with D unresolved. Trimming shortened V by 4 bases and J by 0 bases, and 11 bases separated the two germline ends. The CDR3 is 15 residues long. Germline CDR1 reads SGHRS; CDR2 reads YFSETQ. CDR3 sequence: CASSPAATSYNEQFF. The CDR3 DNA sequence: TGCGCCAGCAGCCCCGCGGCCACCTCCTACAATGAGCAGTTCTTC.

The V gene is TRBV11-2, the J gene TRBJ2-2; D uncertain. From germline, CDR1 is SGHAT and CDR2 FQNNGV. Trimming pared 6 bases from V and 4 bases from J, leaving 12 bases between. The CDR3 runs to 14 residues. The CDR3 nucleotides are TGTGCCAGCAGACCCCCCCCGGGCACCGGGGAGCTGTTTTTT. Its protein is CASRPPPGTGELFF.

The V call is TRBV4-1, the J call TRBJ1-6; 8 positions match TRBD1. The ends lost 4 bases at V and 8 bases at J; junction bases unmatched: 13. The CDR3 spans 17 residues. Per the germline V gene, CDR1 is MGHRA and CDR2 is YSYEKL. In nucleotides, the CDR3 is TGCGCCAGCAGCCTCCACTTTATTACAGGGGGGTATTCACCCCTCCACTTT. Residues: CASSLHFITGGYSPLHF.

The chain links TRBV5-1 to TRBJ1-5; D remains unclear. There are 15 residues in the CDR3. Deletions cut 0 bases from V and 2 bases from J, with 9 bases between. CDR1 is SGHRS and CDR2 is YFSETQ in the germline V gene. The CDR3: CASSLDWGGNQPQHF. CDR3 coding DNA: TGCGCCAGCAGCTTGGATTGGGGAGGCAATCAGCCCCAGCATTTT.